The 8 T cell receptor beta chains below all came from one sample that was sequenced in a study of identical twins. TCRdb ran MiXCR on the 5' RACE reads and lists one entry per CDR3 protein. The table records roughly 770,000 distinct CDR3 sequences, over 15% of them present only once. In addition, the sample was reused for a study of T cells expressing NK-cell markers.

The sequenced sample was PBMCs. The receptors originated from a woman younger than 35 in good health.

This chain connects TRBV11-2 to TRBJ2-3, with a possible D match to TRBD1 (6 bases). CDR1 SGHAT and CDR2 FQNNGV come from the germline V gene. Trimming removed 4 bases at V and 3 bases at J, with 14 bases between. The CDR3 runs to 15 residues. CDR3 amino acids: CASSWDTQKTDTQYF. The CDR3 DNA is TGTGCCAGCAGCTGGGACACCCAGAAAACAGATACGCAGTATTTT.

J is TRBJ2-7 and V is TRBV7-2; 7 bases line up with TRBD1. CDR1 and CDR2 (germline): SGHTA, FQGNSA. After removal of 4 bases from V and 12 bases from J, the junction contained 6 bases not matched to a gene. The CDR3 consists of 11 residues. In DNA form, the CDR3 reads TGTGCCAGCAGCTACGGGACAGCTGCGTACTTC. Protein: CASSYGTAAYF.

At least ten counts were recorded for this clonotype. This chain connects TRBV5-1 to TRBJ2-2, with D perhaps matching TRBD1 (5 bases). Per germline, CDR1 SGHRS and CDR2 YFSETQ. With 0 bases removed from V and 2 bases from J, the gap between germline ends came to 8 bases. This CDR3 is 15 amino acids long. The CDR3 region has the DNA TGCGCCAGCAGCTTGGAGGGGCCTAACACCGGGGAGCTGTTTTTT. Translating it yields CASSLEGPNTGELFF.

This clonotype turned up a few times. V gene TRBV20-1 combines with J gene TRBJ2-5; D possibly corresponds to TRBD2 (5 bases). V gave up 5 bases and J gave up 7 bases, with 14 bases separating them. There are 12 residues in the CDR3. CDR1 DFQATT and CDR2 SNEGSKA come from the germline V gene (reference sequence). CDR3 DNA sequence: TGCAGTGCTCGACTATCCGAGGTGACCCAGTACTTC. Residues: CSARLSEVTQYF.

The chain carries TRBV24-1 and TRBJ2-1; 7 bases are a match to TRBD2. J was trimmed by 6 bases and V by 0 bases; bases with no gene match: 4. CDR1 and CDR2 from the germline V gene are KGHDR and SFDVKD. The CDR3 has 15 amino acids. The CDR3 DNA is TGTGCCACCAGTGATTTGGGGACGGGGGGCAATGAGCAGTTCTTC. Translation gives CATSDLGTGGNEQFF.

This clonotype was detected many times. V is TRBV5-1 and J is TRBJ2-7; D remains ambiguous. Trimming removed 0 bases from V and 2 bases from J, with 12 bases in between. Germline V gene data show CDR1 as SGHRS and CDR2 as YFSETQ. CDR3 length equals 15 residues. CDR3 in amino acids: CASSLEARPTYEQYF. In nucleotides, the CDR3 is TGCGCCAGCAGCTTGGAGGCAAGGCCCACCTACGAGCAGTACTTC.

The rearrangement joins TRBV7-2 to TRBJ2-7, with TRBD2 matching over 9 bases. The CDR3 extends over 15 amino acids. V gave up 3 bases and J gave up 0 bases; unmatched junction bases: 3. Per the germline V gene, CDR1 is SGHTA and CDR2 is FQGNSA. In DNA form, the CDR3 reads TGTGCCAGCAGCTTTGGAGCGGGGGGCTCCTACGAGCAGTACTTC. It specifies CASSFGAGGSYEQYF.

The rearrangement links TRBV6-5 to TRBJ2-7; D unresolved. The CDR3 is 15 amino acids. Trimming pared 2 bases from V and 0 bases from J, leaving 11 bases between. Germline V gene data show CDR1 as MNHEY and CDR2 as SVGAGI. The CDR3 loop is CASSYTMALSYEQYF. The DNA of the CDR3 is TGTGCCAGCAGTTACACAATGGCCCTCTCCTACGAGCAGTACTTC.